The TCR beta chain under discussion was sequenced for a study of cytomegalovirus exposure and HLA in healthy donors. Remarks on this clone: Its cognate antigen is unknown.

Overall study results and limits: As immune exposure information, only CMV serostatus was available. The authors assumed roughly uniform sequencing depth across donors for presence/absence analyses. Productive status was seen about 87% or about 30% of the time for most TCR beta V segments in an earlier analysis.

PCR primers comprised 60 Vbeta and 13 Jbeta primers. The table came from immunoSEQ multiplex PCR; TCRdb's copy has only in-frame clones and leaves some out. Found here are roughly 140,000 clones, 75% to 80% of them singletons; the top ten hold approximately 2.9%. Sequenced sample: PBMCs. The sequence was collected from a middle-aged man in good health and CMV-seropositive.

CDR3 bases: TGTGCCTCGAGGACAGGGGAAAAAAACATTCAGTACTTC. It specifies CASRTGEKNIQYF. This chain joins TRBV10-3 and TRBJ2-4; TRBD1 agrees at 9 bases. V lost 11 bases, J lost 4 bases, and 6 bases stayed unmatched. The CDR3 is made up of 13 amino acids. Germline V CDR1 and CDR2: ENHRY, SYGVKD.